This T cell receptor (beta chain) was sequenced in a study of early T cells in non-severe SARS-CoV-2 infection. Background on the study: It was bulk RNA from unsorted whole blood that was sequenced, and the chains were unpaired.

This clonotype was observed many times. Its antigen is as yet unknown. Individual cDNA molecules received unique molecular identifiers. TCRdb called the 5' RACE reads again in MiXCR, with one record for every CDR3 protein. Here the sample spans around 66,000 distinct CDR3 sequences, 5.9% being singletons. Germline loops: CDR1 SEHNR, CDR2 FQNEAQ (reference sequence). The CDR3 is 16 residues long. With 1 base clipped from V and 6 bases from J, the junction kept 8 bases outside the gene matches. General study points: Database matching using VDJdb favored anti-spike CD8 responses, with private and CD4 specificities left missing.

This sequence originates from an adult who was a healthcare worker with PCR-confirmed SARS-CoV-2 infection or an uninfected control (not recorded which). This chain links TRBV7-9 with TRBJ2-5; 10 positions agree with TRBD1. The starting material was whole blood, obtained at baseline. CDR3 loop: CASSLEGGTGVKTQYF. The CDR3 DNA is TGTGCCAGCAGCTTAGAAGGTGGGACAGGGGTAAAGACCCAGTACTTC.